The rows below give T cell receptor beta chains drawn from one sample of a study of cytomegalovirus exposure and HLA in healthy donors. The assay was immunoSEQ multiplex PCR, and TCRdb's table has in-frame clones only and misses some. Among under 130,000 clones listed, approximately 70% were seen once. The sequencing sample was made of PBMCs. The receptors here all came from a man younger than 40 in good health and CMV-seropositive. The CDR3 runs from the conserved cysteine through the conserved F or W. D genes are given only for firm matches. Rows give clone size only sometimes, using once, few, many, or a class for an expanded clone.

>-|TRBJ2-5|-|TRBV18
CASSDYERDQETQYF
TGTGCCAGCTCAGATTACGAGAGGGATCAAGAGACCCAGTACTTC
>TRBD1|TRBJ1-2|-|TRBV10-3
CAISWDRAYYGYTF
TGTGCCATCAGTTGGGACAGGGCCTACTATGGCTACACCTTC
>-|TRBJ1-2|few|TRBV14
CASSQDTRVGYTF
TGTGCCAGCAGCCAAGATACCCGGGTTGGCTACACCTTC
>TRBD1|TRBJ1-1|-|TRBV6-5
CASSYSTGVGAEAFF
TGTGCCAGCAGTTACTCGACAGGGGTCGGTGCTGAAGCTTTCTTT
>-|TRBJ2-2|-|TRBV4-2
CASSQDLASVDTGELFF
TGTGCCAGCAGCCAAGATCTGGCTAGTGTAGACACCGGGGAGCTGTTTTTT
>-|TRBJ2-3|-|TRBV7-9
CASSLGVASGSYF
-
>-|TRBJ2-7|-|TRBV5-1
CASSLGQVMGEQYF
TGCGCCAGCAGCTTGGGACAGGTTATGGGGGAGCAGTACTTC
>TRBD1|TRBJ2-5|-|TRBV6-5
CASDGTGKETQYF
TGTGCCAGCGACGGGACAGGGAAAGAGACCCAGTACTTC
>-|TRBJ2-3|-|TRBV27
CASSGIGVPDTQYF
TGTGCCAGCAGTGGGATAGGGGTCCCAGATACGCAGTATTTT
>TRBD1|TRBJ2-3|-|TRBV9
CASSRGGVLITDTQYF
TGTGCCAGCAGCCGAGGGGGCGTATTAATCACAGATACGCAGTATTTT
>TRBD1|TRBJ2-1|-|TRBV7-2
CASRTGTGAYNEQFF
TGTGCCAGCAGAACCGGGACAGGGGCTTACAATGAGCAGTTCTTC
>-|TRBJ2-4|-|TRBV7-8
CASSLGWGGKNIQYF
TGTGCCAGCAGCCTGGGGTGGGGAGGCAAAAACATTCAGTACTTC
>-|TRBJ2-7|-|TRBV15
CATSSEGGQSTYEQYF
TGTGCCACCAGCAGTGAGGGGGGGCAGTCCACCTACGAGCAGTACTTC
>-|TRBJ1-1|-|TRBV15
CATSGPKGLERNTEAFF
TGTGCCACCAGCGGCCCCAAGGGGCTGGAGAGGAACACTGAAGCTTTCTTT
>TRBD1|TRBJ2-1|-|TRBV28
CASSFNRDREFF
TGTGCCAGCAGTTTTAACCGGGACAGGGAGTTCTTC
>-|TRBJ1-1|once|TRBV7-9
CASRLPYGTEAFF
TGTGCCAGCAGACTCCCCTATGGCACTGAAGCTTTCTTT
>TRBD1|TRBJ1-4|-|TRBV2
CASSTDRDEKLFF
TGTGCCAGCAGCACTGACAGGGACGAAAAACTGTTTTTT
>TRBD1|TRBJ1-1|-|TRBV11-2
CASVVGTGGNTEAFF
TGTGCCAGTGTAGTGGGGACAGGGGGGAACACTGAAGCTTTCTTT
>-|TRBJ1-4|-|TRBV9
CASSRTRQVVFEKLFF
TGTGCCAGCAGTCGTACTAGACAGGTCGTTTTCGAAAAACTGTTTTTT
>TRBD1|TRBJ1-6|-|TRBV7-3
CASSPGQVGSPLHF
TGTGCCAGCAGCCCGGGACAGGTTGGTTCACCCCTCCACTTT
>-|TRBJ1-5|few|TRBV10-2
CASSDAQGGQPQHF
TGCGCCAGCAGTGATGCCCAGGGAGGGCAGCCCCAGCATTTT
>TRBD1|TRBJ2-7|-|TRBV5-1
CASSQGQGSYEQYF
TGCGCCAGCAGCCAGGGACAGGGCTCCTACGAGCAGTACTTC
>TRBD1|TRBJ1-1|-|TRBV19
CASSIVYVRGLTEAFF
TGTGCCAGTAGTATAGTCTATGTAAGGGGGCTCACTGAAGCTTTCTTT
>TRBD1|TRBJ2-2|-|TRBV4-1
CASSRPPDRDTGELFF
TGCGCCAGCAGCCGGCCCCCGGACAGGGACACCGGGGAGCTGTTTTTT
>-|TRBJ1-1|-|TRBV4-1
CASSQRQATNTEAFF
TGCGCCAGCAGCCAACGACAGGCGACGAACACTGAAGCTTTCTTT
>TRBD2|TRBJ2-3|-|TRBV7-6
CASSLGAGGTDTQYF
TGTGCCAGCAGCTTAGGGGCGGGGGGCACAGATACGCAGTATTTT
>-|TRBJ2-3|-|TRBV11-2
CASSLAGGDTQYF
TGTGCCAGCAGCTTAGCTGGCGGCGATACGCAGTATTTT
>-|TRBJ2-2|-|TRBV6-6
CASSYLQGSTGELFF
TGTGCCAGCAGTTACCTTCAGGGGAGCACCGGGGAGCTGTTTTTT
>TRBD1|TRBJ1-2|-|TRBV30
CAGKSGQAYYGYTF
TGTGCCGGAAAATCGGGACAGGCTTACTATGGCTACACCTTC
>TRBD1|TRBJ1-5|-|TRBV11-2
CASSRGPGTGSNQPQHF
TGTGCCAGCAGCAGAGGTCCCGGGACAGGGAGCAATCAGCCTCAGCATTTT
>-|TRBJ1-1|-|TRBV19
CASKYREAEAFF
TGTGCCAGTAAATATCGGGAGGCTGAAGCTTTCTTT
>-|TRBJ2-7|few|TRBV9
CASSVVGESEQYF
TGTGCCAGCAGCGTAGTAGGAGAGAGCGAGCAGTACTTC
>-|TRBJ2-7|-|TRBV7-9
CASSSKDRTSYEQYF
TGTGCCAGCAGCTCCAAAGACAGGACCTCCTACGAGCAGTACTTC
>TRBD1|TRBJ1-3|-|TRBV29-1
CSVGGTGDGNTIYF
TGCAGCGTTGGGGGGACAGGGGACGGAAACACCATATATTTT
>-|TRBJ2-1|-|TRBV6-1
CASSDQQPTYNEQFF
TGTGCCAGCAGTGATCAACAGCCAACCTACAATGAGCAGTTCTTC
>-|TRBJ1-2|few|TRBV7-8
CASSPLRTSYGYTF
TGTGCCAGCAGCCCTCTCAGGACATCTTATGGCTACACCTTC
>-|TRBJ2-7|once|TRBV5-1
CASSGEWSYEQYF
TGCGCCAGTTCAGGGGAGTGGTCCTACGAGCAGTACTTC
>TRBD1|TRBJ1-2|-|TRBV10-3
CAIRGTDYGYTF
TGTGCCATCAGGGGGACAGACTATGGCTACACCTTC
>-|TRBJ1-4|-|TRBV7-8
CASSIGLPGEKLFF
TGTGCCAGCAGCATCGGACTCCCGGGTGAAAAACTGTTTTTT
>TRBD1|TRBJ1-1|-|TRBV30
CAWSVGQGTEAFF
TGTGCCTGGAGTGTGGGACAGGGGACCGAAGCTTTCTTT